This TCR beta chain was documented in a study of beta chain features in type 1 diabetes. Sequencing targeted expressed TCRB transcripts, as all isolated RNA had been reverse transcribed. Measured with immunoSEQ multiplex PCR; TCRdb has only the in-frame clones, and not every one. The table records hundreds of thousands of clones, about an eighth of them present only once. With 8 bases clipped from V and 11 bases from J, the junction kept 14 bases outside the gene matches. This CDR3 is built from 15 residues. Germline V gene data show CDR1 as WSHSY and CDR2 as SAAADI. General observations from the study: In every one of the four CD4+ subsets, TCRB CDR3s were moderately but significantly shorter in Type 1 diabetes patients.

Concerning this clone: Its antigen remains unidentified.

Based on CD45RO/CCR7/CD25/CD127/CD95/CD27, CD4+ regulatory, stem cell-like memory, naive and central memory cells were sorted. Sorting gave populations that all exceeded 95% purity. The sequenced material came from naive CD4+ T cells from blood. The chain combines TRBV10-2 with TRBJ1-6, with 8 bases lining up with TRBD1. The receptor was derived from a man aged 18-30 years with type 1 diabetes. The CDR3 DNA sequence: TGCGCCAGCCGGGGGGACAGGACGGGGAGTCCACCCCTCCACTTT. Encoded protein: CASRGDRTGSPPLHF.